A single sample gave rise to the 21 T cell receptor beta chains below, sequenced in a study of T cells in Graves' hyperthyroidism and ophthalmopathy. TCR beta CDR3 regions were amplified from RNA transcripts. TCR CDR3 regions were first amplified by RT-PCR with HTBI primers. MiXCR, run by TCRdb on the multiplex PCR reads, gives a single entry per CDR3 protein. The data hold 200,000 to 250,000 distinct CDR3 sequences, with 17% observed a single time. The sequenced sample was blood. The origin of the receptors is a man aged 50 or older with Graves' hyperthyroidism.

This clonotype was observed a few times. The CDR3 region is CASSVEGHGNTEAFF. CDR3 DNA: TGTGCCAGCAGCGTAGAGGGACACGGGAACACTGAAGCTTTCTTT. V gene TRBV9 combines with J gene TRBJ1-1; D possibly corresponds to TRBD1 (6 bases). Trimming removed 0 bases at V and 1 base at J, with 10 bases between. This CDR3 has 15 amino acids. Germline-derived CDR1 and CDR2 are SGDLS and YYNGEE.

The chain combines TRBV29-1 with TRBJ2-5, with 16 bases lining up with TRBD2. The CDR3 covers 14 residues. The V and J ends lost 6 bases and 5 bases, in that order; junction bases with no gene match: 3. Germline-derived CDR1 and CDR2 are SQVTM and ANQGSEA. This CDR3 reads CSVGLAGGSETQYF. Here the CDR3 DNA reads TGCAGCGTGGGACTAGCGGGAGGGAGTGAGACCCAGTACTTC.

This clonotype was recorded at least ten times. The chain recombines TRBV7-8 with TRBJ1-4, with D tentatively TRBD1 (6 bases). V was clipped by 2 bases and J by 8 bases, with 15 bases between them. CDR1 SGHVS and CDR2 FQNEAQ come from the germline V gene. The length of the CDR3 is 15 residues. As DNA, the CDR3 is TGTGCCAGCAGCTTATTGGCAGGGGAAAGGGAAAAACTGTTTTTT. As protein: CASSLLAGEREKLFF. Complete variable domain (other parts from reference TRBV7-8 and TRBJ1-4): GAGVSQSPRYKVAKRGQDVALRCDPISGHVSLFWYQQALGQGPEFLTYFQNEAQLDKSGLPSDRFFAERPEGSVSTLKIQRTQQEDSAVYLCASSLLAGEREKLFFGSGTQLSVL.

There are many counts of this clonotype. The V and J genes are TRBV12-3 or TRBV12-4 and TRBJ1-1, with a possible D match to TRBD1 (5 bases). The CDR3 consists of 13 residues. Trimming took off 3 bases at V and 7 bases at J, with 12 bases between the two ends. CDR3 DNA sequence: TGTGCCAGCAGTTTTGGGGCAGTTGGTGAAGCTTTCTTT. Translated: CASSFGAVGEAFF.

This clonotype was detected ten times or more. The chain has TRBV7-2 and TRBJ2-7; TRBD1 aligns across 9 bases. The CDR3 contains 15 residues. The ends lost 5 bases at V and 6 bases at J; junction bases unmatched: 11. CDR1 and CDR2 from the germline V gene are SGHTA and FQGNSA. CDR3 region: CASSPRTGALSEQYF. The CDR3 DNA reads as TGTGCCAGCAGCCCTCGGACAGGGGCTCTTTCCGAGCAGTACTTC.

V and J are TRBV6-1 and TRBJ1-3; D is unclear. Germline CDR1 MNHNS, CDR2 SASEGT. The CDR3 contains 15 residues. V was pared by 6 bases and J by 0 bases, with 12 bases between. CDR3 DNA: TGTGCCAGCAGAATTTCGAGTCCCTCTGGAAACACCATATATTTT. Translating it yields CASRISSPSGNTIYF.

This clonotype was seen at least ten times. The chain couples TRBV27 to TRBJ2-7, with D perhaps TRBD2 (5 bases). Germline CDR1 is MNHEY and CDR2 is SMNVEV (reference sequence). Between the trimmed V and J ends, which lost 8 bases and 2 bases, there was a span of 16 bases. This CDR3 has 14 residues. For the CDR3, the DNA is TGTGCCAGCGGGAGCGGCAACGGGGCCTACGAGCAGTACTTC. Encoded protein: CASGSGNGAYEQYF.

Many counts were recorded for this clonotype. The genes are TRBV28 and TRBJ1-5, with TRBD1 as a possible D gene (6 bases). The CDR3 is 14 residues long. Per the germline V gene, CDR1 is MDHEN and CDR2 is SYDVKM. Trimming left V 7 bases short and J 4 bases short, with 14 bases between. This CDR3 reads CASIQDRLNQPQHF. CDR3 sequence (DNA): TGTGCCAGCATCCAAGACAGGTTAAATCAGCCCCAGCATTTT.

A few counts support this clonotype. The CDR3: CASSDRYYGYTF. DNA for the CDR3: TGTGCCAGCAGTGACAGATACTATGGCTACACCTTC. This rearrangement joins TRBV6-1 to TRBJ1-2; D uncertain. The germline gives CDR1 MNHNS, CDR2 SASEGT. Trimming took off 3 bases at V and 3 bases at J, with 5 bases between the two ends. The CDR3 covers 12 residues.

As for this clonotype: This may be a read error, as it is one base from a much larger clone. V is TRBV11-2 and J is TRBJ2-7, with D perhaps matching TRBD2 (6 bases). Germline-derived CDR1 and CDR2 are SGHAT and FQNNGV. CDR3 length equals 17 residues. The CDR3 reads CTSSSGDPRTPFGKQYF. Here the CDR3 DNA reads TGTACCAGCAGCTCGGGGGATCCGAGGACCCCCTTTGGGAAGCAGTACTTC.

This rearrangement joins TRBV6-1 to TRBJ2-1; D remains unclear. CDR3 length: 12 amino acids. Germline V gene lookup returns CDR1 MNHNS and CDR2 SASEGT. V was trimmed by 2 bases and J by 11 bases, leaving 10 bases between them. The CDR3 loop is CASSEFGQKQFF. The DNA of the CDR3 is TGTGCCAGCAGTGAATTCGGGCAGAAGCAGTTCTTC.

This clonotype was seen many times. The chain links TRBV11-2 to TRBJ2-3; the D is unclear. The CDR3 covers 13 residues. Germline V gives CDR1 SGHAT, CDR2 FQNNGV. V was pared by 4 bases and J by 3 bases, with 8 bases between. The CDR3 here is CASSSTLTDTQYF. CDR3 nucleotide sequence: TGTGCCAGCAGCTCCACACTGACAGATACGCAGTATTTT.

This clonotype has at least ten counts. The chain links TRBV12-3 or TRBV12-4 to TRBJ1-5; 8 nucleotides agree with TRBD1. CDR3 length: 14 residues. J was trimmed by 6 bases and V by 7 bases; bases with no gene match: 8. The CDR3 loop is CASTLTGGGQPQHF. As DNA, the CDR3 is TGTGCCAGCACGTTAACAGGGGGGGGTCAGCCCCAGCATTTT.

About this clonotype itself: A much larger clone is a single base away; this may be a read error. This rearrangement joins TRBV5-6 to TRBJ2-7, with a weak D call TRBD2 (6 bases). CDR1 and CDR2 (germline): SGHDT, YYEEEE. There are 15 residues in the CDR3. CDR3 sequence (DNA): TGTGCCAGCGGCTTGGGAGGAACAGCCCTCTACGAGCAGTACTTC. Translating gives CASGLGGTALYEQYF. Complete variable domain (other parts from reference TRBV5-6 and TRBJ2-7): DAGVTQSPTHLIKTRGQQVTLRCSPKSGHDTVSWYQQALGQGPQFIFQYYEEEERQRGNFPDRFSGHQFPNYSSELNVNALLLGDSALYLCASGLGGTALYEQYFGPGTRLTVT.

The table lists this clonotype with many counts. This chain uses TRBV5-1 with TRBJ2-7; D not resolved. The CDR3 spans 13 residues. Germline V gene data show CDR1 as SGHRS and CDR2 as YFSETQ. With 4 bases removed from V and 0 bases from J, the gap between germline ends came to 8 bases. For the CDR3, the DNA is TGCGCCAGCAGCAATCCAACCTCCTACGAGCAGTACTTC. Its protein is CASSNPTSYEQYF. Filled out from reference TRBV5-1 and TRBJ2-7, the complete variable domain reads KAGVTQTPRYLIKTRGQQVTLSCSPISGHRSVSWYQQTPGQGLQFLFEYFSETQRNKGNFPGRFSGRQFSNSRSEMNVSTLELGDSALYLCASSNPTSYEQYFGPGTRLTVT.

The chain employs TRBV29-1 and TRBJ2-1; D could derive from TRBD1 or TRBD2 (5 bases each). The germline V gene encodes CDR1 SQVTM and CDR2 ANQGSEA. The CDR3 is 13 amino acids. Between the trimmed V and J ends, which lost 6 bases and 10 bases, there was a span of 19 bases. The CDR3 region is CSVELGPRGEQFF. CDR3 sequence (DNA): TGCAGCGTCGAATTGGGACCGCGAGGGGAGCAGTTCTTC.

This clonotype was picked up a small number of times. The V call is TRBV20-1, the J call TRBJ1-4; 7 positions match TRBD1. Germline assignment: CDR1 DFQATT and CDR2 SNEGSKA (reference sequence). This CDR3 spans 14 amino acids. V gave up 0 bases and J gave up 8 bases; unmatched junction bases: 6. The CDR3 spells CSARDHRGGEKLFF. The CDR3 DNA is TGCAGTGCTAGAGATCACAGGGGAGGCGAAAAACTGTTTTTT.

This clonotype has only a few counts. The chain has TRBV20-1 and TRBJ2-5; tentative D call: TRBD1 (6 bases). Germline loops: CDR1 DFQATT, CDR2 SNEGSKA (reference sequence). Trimming removed 2 bases from V and 1 base from J, with 8 bases in between. The CDR3 is made up of 13 amino acids. CDR3 protein: CSARRGGQETQYF. In DNA form, the CDR3 reads TGCAGTGCTAGAAGAGGGGGCCAAGAGACCCAGTACTTC.

This clonotype was counted once. This chain links TRBV24-1 with TRBJ2-7; possible D gene TRBD1, 5 bases. V was cut by 8 bases and J by 3 bases, with 16 bases left in between. CDR3 length: 14 amino acids. The germline V gene encodes CDR1 KGHDR and CDR2 SFDVKD. DNA of the CDR3: TGTGCCACCAAGCAACAGGAGTACGTCTACGAGCAGTACTTC. This gives the protein CATKQQEYVYEQYF.

The table lists this clonotype with a few counts. The chain uses TRBV10-1 and TRBJ2-2; D uncertain. CDR3 size: 16 residues. V lost 3 bases and J lost 5, with 16 bases in between. Germline CDR1 and CDR2: WNHNN and SYGVQD (reference sequence). The CDR3 DNA follows: TGCGCCAGCAGTGATAGGCGGCGAGGAAGGACCGGGGAGCTGTTTTTT. This encodes CASSDRRRGRTGELFF.

This clonotype came up many times. The chain is built from TRBV9 and TRBJ2-1; 10 bases match TRBD2. The CDR3 is made up of 15 amino acids. CDR1 SGDLS and CDR2 YYNGEE come from the germline V gene. V lost 0 bases to trimming and J lost 6 bases; unmatched junction nucleotides: 3. CDR3 DNA: TGTGCCAGCAGCGTAGCCAGCGGGAGGGCCAATGAGCAGTTCTTC. This codes for CASSVASGRANEQFF.